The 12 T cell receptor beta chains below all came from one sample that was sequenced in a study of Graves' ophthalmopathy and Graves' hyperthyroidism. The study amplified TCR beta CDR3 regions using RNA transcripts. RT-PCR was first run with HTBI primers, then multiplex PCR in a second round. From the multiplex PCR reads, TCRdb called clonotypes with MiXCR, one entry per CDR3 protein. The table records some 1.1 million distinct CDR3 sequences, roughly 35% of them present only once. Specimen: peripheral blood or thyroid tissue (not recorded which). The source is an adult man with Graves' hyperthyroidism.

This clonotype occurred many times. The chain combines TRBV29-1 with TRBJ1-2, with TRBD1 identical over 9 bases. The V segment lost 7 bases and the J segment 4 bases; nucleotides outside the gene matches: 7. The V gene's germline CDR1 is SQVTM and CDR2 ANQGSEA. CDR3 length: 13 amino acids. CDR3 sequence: CSAQQGASYGYTF. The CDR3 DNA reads TGCAGCGCTCAACAGGGGGCGAGCTATGGCTACACCTTC.

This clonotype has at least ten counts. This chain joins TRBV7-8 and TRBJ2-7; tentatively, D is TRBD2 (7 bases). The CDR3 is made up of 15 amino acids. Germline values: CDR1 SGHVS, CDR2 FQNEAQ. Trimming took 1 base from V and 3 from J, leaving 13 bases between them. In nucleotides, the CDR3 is TGTGCCAGCAGCTTAGGGAGCGGGACAAACTACGAGCAGTACTTC. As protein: CASSLGSGTNYEQYF.

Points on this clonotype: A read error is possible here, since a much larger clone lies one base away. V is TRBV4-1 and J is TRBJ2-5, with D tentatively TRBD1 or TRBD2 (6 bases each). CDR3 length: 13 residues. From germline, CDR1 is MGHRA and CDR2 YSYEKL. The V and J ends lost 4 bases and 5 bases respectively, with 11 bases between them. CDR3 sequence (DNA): TGCGCCAGCAGCCGACGGGGGCCGGAGACCCAGTACTTC. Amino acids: CASSRRGPETQYF.

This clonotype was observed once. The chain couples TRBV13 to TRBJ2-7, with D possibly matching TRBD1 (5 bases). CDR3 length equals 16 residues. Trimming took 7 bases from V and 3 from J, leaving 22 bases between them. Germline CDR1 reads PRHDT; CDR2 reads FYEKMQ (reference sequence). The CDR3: CASTLRPQETDYEQYF. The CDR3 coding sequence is TGTGCCAGCACCCTAAGGCCTCAGGAGACAGACTACGAGCAGTACTTC.

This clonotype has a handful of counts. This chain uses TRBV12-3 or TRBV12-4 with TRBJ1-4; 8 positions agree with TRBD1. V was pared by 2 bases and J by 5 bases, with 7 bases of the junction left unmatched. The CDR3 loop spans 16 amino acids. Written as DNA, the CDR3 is TGTGCCAGCAGTTTATATACAAGGGACAGGAATGAAAAACTGTTTTTT. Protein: CASSLYTRDRNEKLFF.

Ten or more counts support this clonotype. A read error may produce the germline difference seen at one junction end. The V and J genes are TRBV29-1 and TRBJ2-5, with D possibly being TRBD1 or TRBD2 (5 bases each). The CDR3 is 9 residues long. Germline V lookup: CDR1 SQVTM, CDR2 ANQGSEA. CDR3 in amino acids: CSVEGDGNF. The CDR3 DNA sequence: TGCAGCGTTGAAGGGGACGGAAACTTC. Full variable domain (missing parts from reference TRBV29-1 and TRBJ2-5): SAVISQKPSRDICQRGTSLTIQCQVDSQVTMMFWYRQQPGQSLTLIATANQGSEATYESGFVIDKFPISRPNLTFSTLTVSNMSPEDSSIYLCSVEGDGNFGPGTRLLVL.

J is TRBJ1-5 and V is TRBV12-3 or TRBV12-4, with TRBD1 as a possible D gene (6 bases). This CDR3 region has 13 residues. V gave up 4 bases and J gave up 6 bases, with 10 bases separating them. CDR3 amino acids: CASSYTGSQPQHF. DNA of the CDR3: TGTGCCAGCAGTTACACAGGGAGTCAGCCCCAGCATTTT.

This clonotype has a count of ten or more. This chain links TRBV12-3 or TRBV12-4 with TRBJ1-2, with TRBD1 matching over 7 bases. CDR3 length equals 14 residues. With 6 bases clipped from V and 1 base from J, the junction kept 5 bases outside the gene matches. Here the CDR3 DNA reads TGTGCCAGCAGGCTAGGACAGGTTAACTATGGCTACACCTTC. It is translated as CASRLGQVNYGYTF.

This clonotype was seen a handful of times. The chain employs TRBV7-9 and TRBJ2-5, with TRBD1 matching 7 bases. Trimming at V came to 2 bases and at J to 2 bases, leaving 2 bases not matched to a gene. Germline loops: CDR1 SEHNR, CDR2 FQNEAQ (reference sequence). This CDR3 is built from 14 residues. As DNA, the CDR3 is TGTGCCAGCAGCTTACCCAGGGGGCAAGAGACCCAGTACTTC. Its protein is CASSLPRGQETQYF.

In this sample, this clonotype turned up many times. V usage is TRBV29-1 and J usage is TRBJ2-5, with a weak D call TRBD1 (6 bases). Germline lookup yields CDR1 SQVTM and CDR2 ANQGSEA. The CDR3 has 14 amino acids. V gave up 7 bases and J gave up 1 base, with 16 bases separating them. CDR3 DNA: TGCAGCGCAAACCGGGACATTGGCCAAGAGACCCAGTACTTC. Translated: CSANRDIGQETQYF.

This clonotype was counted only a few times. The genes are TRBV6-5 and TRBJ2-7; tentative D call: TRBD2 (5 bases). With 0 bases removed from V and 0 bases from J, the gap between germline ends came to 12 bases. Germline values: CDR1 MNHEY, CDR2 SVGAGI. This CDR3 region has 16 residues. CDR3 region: CASSYSTIQSSYEQYF. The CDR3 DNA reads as TGTGCCAGCAGTTACTCGACTATTCAAAGCTCCTACGAGCAGTACTTC.

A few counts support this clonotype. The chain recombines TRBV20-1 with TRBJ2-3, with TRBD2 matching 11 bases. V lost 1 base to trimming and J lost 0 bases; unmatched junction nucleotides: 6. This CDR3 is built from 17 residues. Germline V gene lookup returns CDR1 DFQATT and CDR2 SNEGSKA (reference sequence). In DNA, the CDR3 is TGCAGTGCTAGAGGTCTAGCGGGAGGCGGGAGCACAGATACGCAGTATTTT. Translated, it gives CSARGLAGGGSTDTQYF.